The next 13 T cell receptor beta chains were all read from a single sample in a study of cytomegalovirus exposure and HLA in healthy donors (dated by TCRdb to about 2017). The receptor library was made with the immunoSEQ multiplex PCR assay. For the multiplex PCR, a mixture combining 60 forward primers for TCR Vbeta segments and 13 reverse primers for TCR Jbeta segments was used. This is the immuneACCESS table as TCRdb keeps it, with only in-frame sequences that have V and J called. A part of the clones is gone; compared with another copy, unresolved V genes explain less than half, and the rest is unexplained. This sample holds some 120,000 clones; about 80% were observed only once. 1% of the sample goes to the ten largest clones. Material: PBMCs. These receptor sequences come from a middle-aged man in good health and CMV-seronegative.

This chain links TRBV4-2 with TRBJ2-6, with 7 bases aligning to TRBD1. This CDR3 has 17 amino acids. With 5 bases clipped from V and 0 bases from J, the junction kept 7 bases outside the gene matches. Germline V gene data show CDR1 as LGHNA and CDR2 as YNFKEQ. DNA for the CDR3: TGTGCCAGCAGCTCCCGGGACAGCCTCTCTGGGGCCAACGTCCTGACTTTC. Translation gives CASSSRDSLSGANVLTF.

Of note for this clone: The same CDR3 can be traced to other DNA sequences in this sample. DNA for the CDR3: TGTGCCAGCAGGCGGACTAGCGGCTACAATGAGCAGTTCTTC. Its protein is CASRRTSGYNEQFF. The rearrangement joins TRBV2 to TRBJ2-1; the match to TRBD2 covers 10 bases. The CDR3 has 14 residues. The ends lost 6 bases at V and 3 bases at J; junction bases unmatched: 2. The germline V gene encodes CDR1 SNHLY and CDR2 FYNNEI.

V is TRBV2 and J is TRBJ2-7; D perhaps matches TRBD1 (6 bases). The V and J ends lost 5 bases and 1 base respectively, with 12 bases between them. Looked up from germline, CDR1 is SNHLY and CDR2 is FYNNEI. This CDR3 comprises 14 residues. The DNA for the CDR3 is TGTGCCAGCAGTCTAAACAGGGATTCCTACGAGCAGTACTTC. This encodes CASSLNRDSYEQYF.

The chain recombines TRBV11-1 with TRBJ2-7; 12 nucleotides match TRBD2. There are 16 residues in the CDR3. The V gene end was trimmed by 0 bases and the J gene end by 4 bases; junction bases not matched to a gene: 4. Germline-derived CDR1 and CDR2 are SGHAT and FQDESV (reference sequence). CDR3 loop: CASSLALGTSGYEQYF. The CDR3 DNA is TGTGCCAGCAGCTTAGCGCTTGGGACTAGCGGGTACGAGCAGTACTTC. The complete variable domain, with remaining parts taken from reference TRBV11-1 and TRBJ2-7, reads EAEVAQSPRYKITEKSQAVAFWCDPISGHATLYWYRQILGQGPELLVQFQDESVVDDSQLPKDRFSAERLKGVDSTLKIQPAELGDSAMYLCASSLALGTSGYEQYFGPGTRLTVT.

On this clone itself: The identical CDR3 is also encoded by other nucleotide sequences in the sample. J is TRBJ2-7 and V is TRBV28; 8 positions agree with TRBD1. The CDR3 length is 14 residues. J was trimmed by 2 bases and V by 5 bases; bases with no gene match: 5. Per the germline V gene, CDR1 is MDHEN and CDR2 is SYDVKM. CDR3 in amino acids: CASSPRQGPYEQYF. The CDR3 bases are TGTGCCAGCAGTCCCCGACAGGGGCCCTACGAGCAGTACTTC.

V is TRBV7-9 and J is TRBJ1-1; D might be TRBD1 (5 bases). The V end lost 5 bases, the J end lost 5 bases, and 15 bases lay between the germline ends. Per germline, CDR1 SEHNR and CDR2 FQNEAQ (reference sequence). This CDR3 is built from 14 residues. Written as DNA, the CDR3 is TGTGCCAGCAGCCTCAGGGTCGGTGAGACTGAAGCTTTCTTT. Protein sequence: CASSLRVGETEAFF.

The V and J genes are TRBV7-7 and TRBJ2-1; weak D call: TRBD2 (6 bases). The V gene's germline CDR1 is SSHAT and CDR2 FNYEAQ (reference sequence). This CDR3 has 15 residues. Trimming removed 2 bases from V and 5 bases from J, with 13 bases in between. The CDR3 here is CASSLMGGLDNEQFF. CDR3 DNA sequence: TGTGCCAGCAGCTTAATGGGGGGTTTAGACAATGAGCAGTTCTTC.

The V call is TRBV9, the J call TRBJ2-3; 8 bases align to TRBD2. Trimming cost V 2 bases and J 5 bases; bases outside gene matches: 4. Germline V gives CDR1 SGDLS, CDR2 YYNGEE. The length of the CDR3 is 14 residues. The CDR3 region is CASSVGLARDTQYF. The CDR3 DNA is TGTGCCAGCAGCGTCGGACTAGCTAGAGATACGCAGTATTTT.

The chain is built from TRBV2 and TRBJ1-4; possibly TRBD1 for D (5 bases). The CDR3 is made up of 13 amino acids. Germline V lookup: CDR1 SNHLY, CDR2 FYNNEI. Trimming removed 4 bases from V and 8 bases from J, with 11 bases in between. CDR3 nucleotide sequence: TGTGCCAGCAGTGTAAGCGGGGGGGAAAAACTGTTTTTT. This encodes CASSVSGGEKLFF.

This rearrangement joins TRBV5-8 to TRBJ2-5, with TRBD1 matching over 7 bases. Trimming at V came to 4 bases and at J to 5 bases, leaving 8 bases not matched to a gene. Germline lookup yields CDR1 SGHTS and CDR2 YDEGEE. This CDR3 contains 14 residues. The CDR3 nucleotides read TGTGCCAGCAGCACCCGACAGGGATTCGAGACCCAGTACTTC. Protein product: CASSTRQGFETQYF.

The CDR3 region has the DNA TGTGCCACCAGCAGAGACCTAGCGCTCGGGGAGACCCAGTACTTC. This sequence encodes CATSRDLALGETQYF. This rearrangement joins TRBV15 to TRBJ2-5, with D possibly matching TRBD2 (6 bases). The length of the CDR3 is 15 residues. Germline-derived CDR1 and CDR2 are LNHNV and YYDKDF (reference sequence). Trimming cost V 0 bases and J 5 bases, with 13 bases left between them. Based on the CDR3 plus reference TRBV15 and TRBJ2-5, the full variable domain is DAMVIQNPRYQVTQFGKPVTLSCSQTLNHNVMYWYQQKSSQAPKLLFHYYDKDFNNEADTPDNFQSRRPNTSFCFLDIRSPGLGDTAMYLCATSRDLALGETQYFGPGTRLLVL.

V gene TRBV5-1 combines with J gene TRBJ1-4, with 7 positions matching TRBD1. The CDR3 spans 13 residues. V trimming: 4 bases; J trimming: 8 bases; junction bases outside the gene matches: 5. The V gene's germline CDR1 is SGHRS and CDR2 YFSETQ. CDR3 nucleotides: TGCGCCAGCAGCCTGGCAGGGGGGGAAAAACTGTTTTTT. Translation gives CASSLAGGEKLFF.

The chain uses TRBV1 and TRBJ2-5; the D call in the table, TRBD2, was not verified against the DNA. TRBV1 is a pseudogene segment. The CDR3 totals 16 residues. CDR3 sequence: CTSSQLIGGRGETQYF. CDR3 nucleotides: TGCACCAGCAGCCAACTCATAGGCGGGAGGGGGGAGACCCAGTACTTC.